The 16 T cell receptor beta chains listed next were all sequenced from one sample in a study of T cell repertoires in cytomegalovirus infection. In TCRdb, the reads were re-called with MiXCR into one record per CDR3 protein. The sample holds 150,000 to 200,000 distinct CDR3 sequences, roughly 27% seen once. What was sequenced was PBMCs. The receptors stem from a human donor in good health (CMV status not recorded). Some clones in this sample may be carry-over from other donors' samples.

The chain employs TRBV7-3 and TRBJ2-1; 7 nucleotides align to TRBD1. Germline trimming cut 5 bases from V and 4 bases from J; bases unmatched to any gene: 5. In germline, CDR1 is SGHTA, CDR2 FQGTGA. The CDR3 is 14 amino acids. The CDR3 DNA is TGTGCCAGCAGCACGGGGACAGATTACAATGAGCAGTTCTTC. It encodes CASSTGTDYNEQFF.

This clonotype was observed a handful of times. V gene TRBV2 combines with J gene TRBJ2-4; D may be TRBD1 (5 bases). The CDR3 has 19 amino acids. Trimming took off 2 bases at V and 2 bases at J, with 22 bases between the two ends. Looked up from germline, CDR1 is SNHLY and CDR2 is FYNNEI. CDR3 nucleotides: TGTGCCAGCAGTGAAAGGGGCCCGGTCGCCTCGGCACCCAAAAACATTCAGTACTTC. Its protein is CASSERGPVASAPKNIQYF.

Only a few counts were recorded for this clonotype. This sequence joins TRBV4-3 and TRBJ1-2; no clear D. Deletions cut 0 bases from V and 6 bases from J, with 11 bases between. The germline gives CDR1 LGHNA, CDR2 YSLEER. This CDR3 comprises 14 residues. CDR3 residues: CASSQERDLHGYTF. CDR3 bases: TGCGCCAGCAGCCAAGAAAGGGATTTACATGGCTACACCTTC.

The rearrangement uses TRBV6-2 or TRBV6-3 and TRBJ2-1, with a possible D match to TRBD1 (5 bases). The ends were cut back, 5 bases at V and 0 bases at J, with 17 bases in the middle. The CDR3 runs to 17 residues. From germline, CDR1 is MNHEY and CDR2 SVGEGT. As DNA, the CDR3 is TGTGCCAGCAGTCGACCTTCCAGGGCGAGCTCCTACAATGAGCAGTTCTTC. Translated, it gives CASSRPSRASSYNEQFF.

This clonotype was observed many times. The chain has TRBV6-2 or TRBV6-3 and TRBJ2-7; D is uncertain. This CDR3 is 16 amino acids long. V was shortened by 4 bases and J by 3 bases, with 19 bases between the two germline ends. Germline values: CDR1 MNHEY, CDR2 SVGEGT. The CDR3 bases are TGTGCCAGCAGTTTAATGGTAGGGAACCGAGTCTACGAGCAGTACTTC. Amino acid sequence: CASSLMVGNRVYEQYF.

This rearrangement joins TRBV7-3 to TRBJ2-3; D is unresolved. Looked up from germline, CDR1 is SGHTA and CDR2 is FQGTGA. CDR3 length: 13 amino acids. V lost 0 bases and J lost 6, with 7 bases in between. Here the CDR3 DNA reads TGTGCCAGCAGCTTAACGTTTCGGGATACGCAGTATTTT. Protein product: CASSLTFRDTQYF.

The chain has TRBV5-1 and TRBJ1-2, with 7 nucleotides matching TRBD1. The CDR3 is made up of 14 amino acids. From germline, CDR1 is SGHRS and CDR2 YFSETQ. With 0 bases clipped from V and 3 bases from J, the junction kept 2 bases outside the gene matches. CDR3 in DNA: TGCGCCAGCAGCTTGGTGCAGGGGGACTATGGCTACACCTTC. Encoded protein: CASSLVQGDYGYTF. Drawing the rest from reference TRBV5-1 and TRBJ1-2, the complete variable domain is KAGVTQTPRYLIKTRGQQVTLSCSPISGHRSVSWYQQTPGQGLQFLFEYFSETQRNKGNFPGRFSGRQFSNSRSEMNVSTLELGDSALYLCASSLVQGDYGYTFGSGTRLTVV.

The chain recombines TRBV29-1 with TRBJ2-2; TRBD2 aligns across 14 bases. J gave up 2 bases and V 6 bases, and 5 bases lay outside the gene matches. Germline V gene lookup returns CDR1 SQVTM and CDR2 ANQGSEA. This CDR3 comprises 16 residues. CDR3 region: CSVDGLAGGNTGELFF. Written as DNA, the CDR3 is TGCAGCGTAGATGGACTAGCGGGGGGAAACACCGGGGAGCTGTTTTTT.

The chain has TRBV12-5 and TRBJ1-2, with D hard to call. Germline V gene data show CDR1 as LGHNT and CDR2 as FRNRAP. This CDR3 is 15 amino acids long. The V end lost 0 bases, the J end lost 2 bases, and 10 bases lay between the germline ends. The CDR3 region is CASGLVLTENYGYTF. CDR3 in DNA: TGTGCTAGTGGTTTGGTCCTTACGGAGAACTATGGCTACACCTTC.

This clonotype has more than one count but fewer than ten. This sequence joins TRBV6-2 or TRBV6-3 and TRBJ2-7; unclear D gene. The germline CDR1 and CDR2 sequences are MNHEY and SVGEGT. Trimming stripped 2 bases from V and 2 bases from J, with 10 bases between. This CDR3 is 14 amino acids long. The CDR3 nucleotides read TGTGCCAGCAGTTACACGGCAGGCCCCTACGAGCAGTACTTC. This gives the protein CASSYTAGPYEQYF.

The rearrangement uses TRBV6-2 or TRBV6-3 and TRBJ1-2, with TRBD1 identical over 8 bases. The V and J ends lost 0 bases and 6 bases, in that order; junction bases with no gene match: 3. CDR3 length: 14 amino acids. Germline V CDR1 and CDR2: MNHEY, SVGEGT. Here the CDR3 reads CASSYSGTGNGYTF. CDR3 nucleotide sequence: TGTGCCAGCAGTTACTCTGGGACAGGCAATGGCTACACCTTC.

In its sample, this clonotype was seen a few times. This chain uses TRBV7-9 with TRBJ1-1; 12 bases match TRBD1. Germline-derived CDR1 and CDR2 are SEHNR and FQNEAQ (reference sequence). The CDR3 is 16 residues long. J gave up 5 bases and V 7 bases, and 11 bases lay outside the gene matches. The CDR3 loop reads CASIFQGQGARTEAFF. For the CDR3, the DNA is TGTGCCAGCATCTTCCAGGGACAGGGGGCGAGGACTGAAGCTTTCTTT. Together with reference TRBV7-9 and TRBJ1-1, the CDR3 gives the full variable domain: DTGVSQNPRHKITKRGQNVTFRCDPISEHNRLYWYRQTLGQGPEFLTYFQNEAQLEKSRLLSDRFSAERPKGSFSTLEIQRTEQGDSAMYLCASIFQGQGARTEAFFGQGTRLTVV.

The chain carries TRBV6-8 and TRBJ1-2; D is unresolved. This CDR3 spans 14 amino acids. Between the trimmed V and J ends, which lost 0 bases and 7 bases, there was a span of 12 bases. Germline V lookup: CDR1 MNHGY, CDR2 SAAAGT. The CDR3 region is CASSYSSGSGGYTF. DNA for the CDR3: TGTGCCAGCAGTTACTCGTCCGGGAGTGGTGGCTACACCTTC.

This clonotype was counted only a few times. The chain employs TRBV19 and TRBJ1-2; D perhaps matches TRBD1 (5 bases). Germline V gene lookup returns CDR1 LNHDA and CDR2 SQIVND (reference sequence). The CDR3 contains 16 residues. Deletions cut 3 bases from V and 2 bases from J, with 16 bases between. The CDR3 sequence is CASSIGVAGLNYGYTF. Here the CDR3 DNA reads TGTGCCAGTAGTATCGGGGTTGCAGGGCTGAACTATGGCTACACCTTC.

At least ten counts were recorded for this clonotype. This chain uses TRBV7-8 with TRBJ2-3; D unresolved. The CDR3 has 14 residues. The V end lost 5 bases, the J end lost 6 bases, and 15 bases lay between the germline ends. The germline CDR1 and CDR2 sequences are SGHVS and FQNEAQ. CDR3 in amino acids: CASSPAEYGDTQYF. CDR3 in DNA: TGTGCCAGCAGCCCGGCGGAGTACGGCGATACGCAGTATTTT.

The chain carries TRBV6-2 or TRBV6-3 and TRBJ1-5; 8 bases are a match to TRBD1. Trimming removed 5 bases from V and 7 bases from J; junction bases left unmatched: 16. The CDR3 totals 17 residues. Per germline, CDR1 MNHEY and CDR2 SVGEGT. The CDR3 bases are TGTGCCAGCAGTGGCTTTTTTGCAGGGGGCATGGGACAGCCCCAGCATTTT. It translates to CASSGFFAGGMGQPQHF.